Described below is a single T cell receptor beta chain sequence and its context. No antigen is known for it. This entry is derived from a study of regulatory T cells in long-lasting Graves disease. With iRepertoire HTBI primers and Arm-PCR of CDR3 regions, TCR beta libraries were built. Authors' analysis steps: Overall, samples carried some 67 TRBV and over 12 TRBJ segments. MiXCR, run by TCRdb on the multiplex PCR reads, gives a single entry per CDR3 protein. The V and J calls here are based on TCRdb, not the publication. The data show around 450,000 distinct CDR3 sequences, with about 22% seen just once and approximately 6.4% held by the top ten. Looked up from germline, CDR1 is LNHDA and CDR2 is SQIVND (reference sequence). The germline V and J ends were trimmed by 7 bases and 2 bases, with 17 bases remaining between them. This CDR3 is 15 amino acids long. General study results and limits: Favored usage of TRBV28, TRBJ1-2 and TRBJ2-5 was recorded in persistent disease.

Time point noted: persistent/refractory GD, antithyroid drugs over 5 years with positive TRAb. The TCR library used RNA extracted from PBMCs. The origin of this receptor is a female donor with Graves disease. This rearrangement joins TRBV19 to TRBJ1-2, with a weak D call TRBD1 (5 bases). This sample comprised peripheral blood mononuclear cells (PBMCs), obtained when the disease was refractory, from a patient treated with antithyroid drugs. CDR3 sequence (DNA): TGTGCCAGTAAAGAAACTAAGGGACTGAACTATGGCTACACCTTC. It translates to CASKETKGLNYGYTF.